This T cell receptor (beta chain) comes out of a study of CD8+CD57+ T cells in acquired aplastic anemia. The wider study: Across the sorted CD4+ and CD8+ cells, DNA amounts averaged 3.2 ug. Some 11 million reads, on average, were obtained for CD4+ cells from healthy donors.

Genomic DNA, the template, was used for profiling of the TCR beta VDJ and CDR3. From the reads, TCRdb called clonotypes with MiXCR, one entry per CDR3 protein. Among about 420,000 distinct CDR3 sequences listed, 60% to 80% were seen once. This clonotype was picked up one time. One junction end does not reproduce the germline sequence, and a read error may be involved. The CDR3 contains 14 residues. In germline, CDR1 is SGDLS, CDR2 YYNGEE. The sequenced sample was sorted CD4+, CD8+, or CD8+CD57+ T cells (not recorded which) from PBMCs. The chain links TRBV9 to TRBJ2-7; TRBD1 agrees at 7 bases. This clonotype originated in a human donor in good health, serving as a control. The CDR3 here is CASSSPPGQPLEDF. Written as DNA, the CDR3 is TGTGCCAGCAGCTCCCCGCCGGGACAGCCGTTAGAAGACTTC.